One T cell receptor (beta chain) is described in this entry. The V and J ends lost 3 bases and 4 bases, in that order; junction bases with no gene match: 4. Germline V gene sequence: CDR1 SGHRS, CDR2 YFSETQ. The CDR3 covers 14 residues. Seattle patients were enrolled during active infection and followed longitudinally. This sample is part of a study of blood T cell repertoires in COVID-19. The wider study: Samples taken during acute and convalescent COVID-19 were collected in the United States, Italy and Spain. PBMCs, B-cell-depleted T cells, or T cells provided the cDNA or gDNA that made up the material.

Per the authors' pipeline: Estimates of nucleated cell counts were drawn from the amplification of reference gene primers. Some clones are missing from TCRdb's copy, which holds only in-frame ones; the method was immunoSEQ multiplex PCR. V and J calls and clone size follow that table, whereas D and trimming were derived from the DNA. The sample lists 300,000 to 400,000 clones; 87% were seen once. V and J are TRBV5-1 and TRBJ2-7; the match to TRBD1 covers 10 bases. Sequenced material: peripheral blood. This TCR derives from a man aged 25-45 years with COVID-19, enrolled during active disease. CDR3 bases: TGCGCCAGCAGCTCTCGGGACAGGGGTTACGAGCAGTACTTC. Amino acids: CASSSRDRGYEQYF.